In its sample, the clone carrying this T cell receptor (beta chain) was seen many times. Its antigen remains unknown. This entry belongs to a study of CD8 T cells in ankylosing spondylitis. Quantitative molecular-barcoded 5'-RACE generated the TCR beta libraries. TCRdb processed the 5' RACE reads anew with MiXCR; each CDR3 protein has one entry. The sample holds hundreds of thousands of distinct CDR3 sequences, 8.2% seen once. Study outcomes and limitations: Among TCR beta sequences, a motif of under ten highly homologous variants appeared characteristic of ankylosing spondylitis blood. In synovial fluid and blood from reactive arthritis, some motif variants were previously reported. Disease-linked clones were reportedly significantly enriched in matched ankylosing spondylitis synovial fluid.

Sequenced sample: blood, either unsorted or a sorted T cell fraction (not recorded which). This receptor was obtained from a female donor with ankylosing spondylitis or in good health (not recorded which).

CDR3 amino acids: CASSLGGQGLDNEQFF. The DNA for the CDR3 is TGTGCCAGCAGCTTAGGGGGTCAGGGACTAGACAATGAGCAGTTCTTC. The rearrangement uses TRBV5-4 and TRBJ2-1; 8 bases line up with TRBD2. This CDR3 has 16 amino acids. Germline lookup yields CDR1 SGHNT and CDR2 YYREEE (reference sequence). Trimming took 2 bases from V and 5 from J; bases not matched to a gene: 9.